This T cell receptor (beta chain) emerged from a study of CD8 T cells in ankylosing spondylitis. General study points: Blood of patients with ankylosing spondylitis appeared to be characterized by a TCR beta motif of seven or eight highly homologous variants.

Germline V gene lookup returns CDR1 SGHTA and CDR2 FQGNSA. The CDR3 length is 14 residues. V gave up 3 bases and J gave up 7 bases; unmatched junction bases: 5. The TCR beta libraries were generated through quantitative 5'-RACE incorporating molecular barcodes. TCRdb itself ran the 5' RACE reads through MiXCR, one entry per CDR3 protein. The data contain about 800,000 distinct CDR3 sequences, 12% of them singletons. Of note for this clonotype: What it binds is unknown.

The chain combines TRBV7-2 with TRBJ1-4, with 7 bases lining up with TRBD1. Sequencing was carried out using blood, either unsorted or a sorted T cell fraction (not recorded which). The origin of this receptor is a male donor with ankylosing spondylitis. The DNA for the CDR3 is TGTGCCAGCAGCTTTAACACAGGGGCTGAAAAACTGTTTTTT. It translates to CASSFNTGAEKLFF.